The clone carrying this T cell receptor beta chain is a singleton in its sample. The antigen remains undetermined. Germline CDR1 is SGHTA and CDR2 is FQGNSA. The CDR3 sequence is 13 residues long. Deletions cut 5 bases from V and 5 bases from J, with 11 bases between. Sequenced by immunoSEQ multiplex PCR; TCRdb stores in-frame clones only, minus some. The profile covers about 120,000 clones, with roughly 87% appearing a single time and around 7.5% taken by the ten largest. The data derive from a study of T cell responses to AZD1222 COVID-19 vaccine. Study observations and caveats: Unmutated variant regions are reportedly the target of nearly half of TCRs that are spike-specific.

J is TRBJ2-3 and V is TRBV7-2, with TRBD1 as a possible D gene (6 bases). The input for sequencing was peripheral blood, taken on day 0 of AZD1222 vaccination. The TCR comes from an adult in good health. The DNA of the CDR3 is TGTGCCAGCAGCATCGGGACAAAAGATACGCAGTATTTT. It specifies CASSIGTKDTQYF.